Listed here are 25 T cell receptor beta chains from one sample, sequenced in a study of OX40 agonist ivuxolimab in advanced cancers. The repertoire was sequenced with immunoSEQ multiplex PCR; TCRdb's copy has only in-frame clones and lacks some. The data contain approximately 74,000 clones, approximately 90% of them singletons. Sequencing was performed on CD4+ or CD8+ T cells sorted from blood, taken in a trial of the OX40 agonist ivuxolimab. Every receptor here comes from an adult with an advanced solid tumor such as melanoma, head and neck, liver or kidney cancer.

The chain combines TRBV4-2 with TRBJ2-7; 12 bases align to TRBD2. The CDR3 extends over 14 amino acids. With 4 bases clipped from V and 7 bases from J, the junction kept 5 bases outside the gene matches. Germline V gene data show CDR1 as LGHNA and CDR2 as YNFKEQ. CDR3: CASSPTSGRFEQYF. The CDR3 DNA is TGTGCCAGCAGCCCTACTAGCGGGAGGTTTGAGCAGTACTTC.

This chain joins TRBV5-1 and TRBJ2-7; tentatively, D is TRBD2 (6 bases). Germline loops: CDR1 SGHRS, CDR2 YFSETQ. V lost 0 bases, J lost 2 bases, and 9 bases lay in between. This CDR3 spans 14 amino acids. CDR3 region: CASSLASGPYEQYF. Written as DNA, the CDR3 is TGCGCCAGCAGCTTGGCCAGCGGGCCCTACGAGCAGTACTTC.

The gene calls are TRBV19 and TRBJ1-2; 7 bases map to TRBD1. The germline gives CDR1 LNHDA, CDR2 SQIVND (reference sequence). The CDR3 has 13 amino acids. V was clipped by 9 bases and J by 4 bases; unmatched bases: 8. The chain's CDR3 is CASKQGRTYGYTF. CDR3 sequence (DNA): TGTGCCAGCAAACAGGGGCGCACCTATGGCTACACCTTC. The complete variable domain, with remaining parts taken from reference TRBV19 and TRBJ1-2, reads DGGITQSPKYLFRKEGQNVTLSCEQNLNHDAMYWYRQDPGQGLRLIYYSQIVNDFQKGDIAEGYSVSREKKESFPLTVTSAQKNPTAFYLCASKQGRTYGYTFGSGTRLTVV.

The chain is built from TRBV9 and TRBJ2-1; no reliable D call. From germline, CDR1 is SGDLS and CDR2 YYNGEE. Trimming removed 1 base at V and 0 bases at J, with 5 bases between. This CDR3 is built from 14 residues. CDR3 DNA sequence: TGTGCCAGCAGCGTAATGGGCTCCTACAATGAGCAGTTCTTC. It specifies CASSVMGSYNEQFF. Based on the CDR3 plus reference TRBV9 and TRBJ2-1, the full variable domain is DSGVTQTPKHLITATGQRVTLRCSPRSGDLSVYWYQQSLDQGLQFLIQYYNGEERAKGNILERFSAQQFPDLHSELNLSSLELGDSALYFCASSVMGSYNEQFFGPGTRLTVL.

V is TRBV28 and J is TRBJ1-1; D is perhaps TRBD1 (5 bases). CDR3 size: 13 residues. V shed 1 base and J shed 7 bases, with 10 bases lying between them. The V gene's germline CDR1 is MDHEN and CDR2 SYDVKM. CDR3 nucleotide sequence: TGTGCCAGCAGTTTATATAGGCAGGGTGAAGCTTTCTTT. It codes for CASSLYRQGEAFF.

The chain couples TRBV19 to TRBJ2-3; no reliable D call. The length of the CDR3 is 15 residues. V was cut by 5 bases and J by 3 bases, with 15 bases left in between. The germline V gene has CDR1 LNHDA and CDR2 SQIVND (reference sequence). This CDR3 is CASSLSFLRTDTQYF. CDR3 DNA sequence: TGTGCCAGTAGTTTGAGTTTTTTGCGGACAGATACGCAGTATTTT.

The DNA for the CDR3 is TGTGCCAGTAGCTCATCCAGGGGGCATAGCAATCAGCCCCAGCATTTT. Its protein product is CASSSSRGHSNQPQHF. This chain uses TRBV19 with TRBJ1-5, with 8 bases identical to TRBD1. Germline V gene lookup returns CDR1 LNHDA and CDR2 SQIVND (reference sequence). J gave up 0 bases and V 6 bases, and 7 bases lay outside the gene matches. The CDR3 runs to 16 residues.

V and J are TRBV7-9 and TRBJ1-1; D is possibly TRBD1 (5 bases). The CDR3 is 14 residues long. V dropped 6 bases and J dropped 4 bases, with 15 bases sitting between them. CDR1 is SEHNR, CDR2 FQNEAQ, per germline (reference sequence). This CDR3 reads CASSYRGSGTEAFF. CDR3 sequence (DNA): TGTGCCAGCAGTTACCGGGGCAGCGGCACTGAAGCTTTCTTT.

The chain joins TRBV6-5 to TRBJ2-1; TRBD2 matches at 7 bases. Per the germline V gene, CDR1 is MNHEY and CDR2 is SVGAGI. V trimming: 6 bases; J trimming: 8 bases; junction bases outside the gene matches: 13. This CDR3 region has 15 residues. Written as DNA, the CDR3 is TGTGCCAGCAGCCTCGCTGGGGACTACAAAGATGAGCAGTTCTTC. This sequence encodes CASSLAGDYKDEQFF.

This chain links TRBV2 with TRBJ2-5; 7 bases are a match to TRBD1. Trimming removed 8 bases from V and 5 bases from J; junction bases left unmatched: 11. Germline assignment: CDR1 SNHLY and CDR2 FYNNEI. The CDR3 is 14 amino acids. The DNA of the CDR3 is TGTGCCAGCCGGCGGCAAGGGGGCGAGGAGACCCAGTACTTC. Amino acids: CASRRQGGEETQYF.

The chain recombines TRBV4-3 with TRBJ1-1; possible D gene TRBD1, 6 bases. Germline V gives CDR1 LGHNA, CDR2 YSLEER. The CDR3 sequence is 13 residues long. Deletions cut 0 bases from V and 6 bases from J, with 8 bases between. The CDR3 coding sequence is TGCGCCAGCAGCCAAGATCACAGGGCTGAAGCTTTCTTT. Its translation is CASSQDHRAEAFF.

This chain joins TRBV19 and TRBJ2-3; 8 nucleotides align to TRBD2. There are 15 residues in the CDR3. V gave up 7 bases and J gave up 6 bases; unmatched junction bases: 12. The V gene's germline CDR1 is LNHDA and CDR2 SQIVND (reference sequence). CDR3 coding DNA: TGTGCCAGTACCGTACAGGGAGCGGGAGCCGATACGCAGTATTTT. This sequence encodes CASTVQGAGADTQYF.

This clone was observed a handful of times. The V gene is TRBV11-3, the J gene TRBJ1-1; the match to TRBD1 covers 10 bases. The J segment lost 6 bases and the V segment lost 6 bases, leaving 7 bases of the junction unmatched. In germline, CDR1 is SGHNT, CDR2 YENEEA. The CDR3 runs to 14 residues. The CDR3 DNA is TGTGCCAGCAGTCAGGGACAGGGGAGGTCTGAAGCTTTCTTT. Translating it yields CASSQGQGRSEAFF.

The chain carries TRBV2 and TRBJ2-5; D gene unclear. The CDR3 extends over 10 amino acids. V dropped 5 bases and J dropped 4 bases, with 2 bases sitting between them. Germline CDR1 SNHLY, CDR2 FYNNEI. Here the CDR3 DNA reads TGTGCCAGCAGTAGAGAGACCCAGTACTTC. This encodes CASSRETQYF.

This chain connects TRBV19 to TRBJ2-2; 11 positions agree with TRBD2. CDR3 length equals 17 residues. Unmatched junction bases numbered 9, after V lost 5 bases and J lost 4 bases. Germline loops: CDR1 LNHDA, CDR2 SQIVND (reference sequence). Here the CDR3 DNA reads TGTGCCAGTAGTCGGCCGGTCACTAGCGGGAGCACCGGGGAGCTGTTTTTT. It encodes CASSRPVTSGSTGELFF.

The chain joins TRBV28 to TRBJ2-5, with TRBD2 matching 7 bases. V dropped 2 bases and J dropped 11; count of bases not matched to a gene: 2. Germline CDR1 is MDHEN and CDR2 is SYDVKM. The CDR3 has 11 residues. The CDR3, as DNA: TGTGCCAGCAGTTTAGGGGGGGAGCAGTACTTC. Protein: CASSLGGEQYF.

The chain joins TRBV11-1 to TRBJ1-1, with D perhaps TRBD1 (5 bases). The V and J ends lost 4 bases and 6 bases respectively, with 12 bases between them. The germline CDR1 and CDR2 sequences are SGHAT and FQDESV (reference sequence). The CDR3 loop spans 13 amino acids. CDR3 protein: CASSSQGAPEAFF. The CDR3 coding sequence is TGTGCCAGCAGCTCCCAAGGGGCCCCTGAAGCTTTCTTT.

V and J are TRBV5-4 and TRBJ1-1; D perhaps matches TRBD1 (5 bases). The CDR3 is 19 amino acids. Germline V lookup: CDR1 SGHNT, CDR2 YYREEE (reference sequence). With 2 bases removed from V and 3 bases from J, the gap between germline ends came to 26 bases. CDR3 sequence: CASSFGPWTLRREDTEAFF. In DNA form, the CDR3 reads TGTGCCAGCAGCTTTGGACCCTGGACCCTGCGCAGGGAGGACACTGAAGCTTTCTTT.

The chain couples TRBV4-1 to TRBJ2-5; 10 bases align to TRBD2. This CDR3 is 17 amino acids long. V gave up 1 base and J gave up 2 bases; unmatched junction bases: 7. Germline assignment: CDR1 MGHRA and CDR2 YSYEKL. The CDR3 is CASSQVFTSGEQETQYF. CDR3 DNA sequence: TGCGCCAGCAGCCAAGTTTTTACTAGCGGGGAACAAGAGACCCAGTACTTC.

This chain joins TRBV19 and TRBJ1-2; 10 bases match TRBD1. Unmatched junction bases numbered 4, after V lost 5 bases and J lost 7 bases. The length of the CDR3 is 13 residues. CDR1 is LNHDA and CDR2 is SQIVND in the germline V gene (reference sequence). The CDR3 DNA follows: TGTGCCAGTAGTCGACAGGGGGCGAGTGGCTACACCTTC. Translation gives CASSRQGASGYTF.

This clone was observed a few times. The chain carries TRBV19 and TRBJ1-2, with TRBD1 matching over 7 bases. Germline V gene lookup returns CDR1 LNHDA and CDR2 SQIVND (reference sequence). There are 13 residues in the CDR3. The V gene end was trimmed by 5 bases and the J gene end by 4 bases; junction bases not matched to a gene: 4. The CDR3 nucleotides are TGTGCCAGTAGTGCACAGGGGCTCTATGGCTACACCTTC. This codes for CASSAQGLYGYTF.

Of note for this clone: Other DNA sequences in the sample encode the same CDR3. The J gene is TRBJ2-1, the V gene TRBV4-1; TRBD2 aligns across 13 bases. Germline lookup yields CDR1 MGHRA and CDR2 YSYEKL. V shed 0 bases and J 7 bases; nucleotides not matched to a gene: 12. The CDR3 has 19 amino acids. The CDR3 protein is CASSQDVGFRGLAGNEQFF. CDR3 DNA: TGCGCCAGCAGCCAAGACGTCGGCTTCAGGGGACTAGCGGGAAATGAGCAGTTCTTC.

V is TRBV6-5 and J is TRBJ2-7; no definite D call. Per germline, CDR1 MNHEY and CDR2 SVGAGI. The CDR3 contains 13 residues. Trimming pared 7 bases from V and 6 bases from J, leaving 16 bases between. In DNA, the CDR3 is TGTGCCAGCAAGCCAGGCGGTATCGGCGAGCAGTACTTC. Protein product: CASKPGGIGEQYF.

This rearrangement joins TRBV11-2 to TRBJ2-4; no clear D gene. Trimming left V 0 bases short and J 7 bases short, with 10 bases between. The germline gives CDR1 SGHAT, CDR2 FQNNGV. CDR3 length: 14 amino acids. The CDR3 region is CASSLDPFPNIQYF. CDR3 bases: TGTGCCAGCAGCTTAGACCCCTTTCCCAACATTCAGTACTTC.

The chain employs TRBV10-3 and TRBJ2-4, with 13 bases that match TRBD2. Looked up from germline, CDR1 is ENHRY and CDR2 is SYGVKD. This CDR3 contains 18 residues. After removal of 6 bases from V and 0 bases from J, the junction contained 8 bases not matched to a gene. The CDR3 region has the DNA TGTGCCATCAGCTCTGGGACTAGCGGGGACGTAGCCAAAAACATTCAGTACTTC. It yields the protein CAISSGTSGDVAKNIQYF.